One and the same sample provided the 25 T cell receptor beta chains below, sequenced in a study of Ad26.COV2.S vaccination and SARS-CoV-2 variants. Method: immunoSEQ multiplex PCR; TCRdb's copy keeps in-frame clones and lacks some. The sample consists of roughly 700,000 clones, roughly 90% of them appearing once. Treatment specified: roughly 20 received Ad26.COV2.S at low or high dose, single or two shots; 5 received placebo; per-sample allocation not given. All samples were drawn on day 63, counting from the first vaccine or placebo injection. The sample was peripheral blood, taken in a trial of Ad26.COV2.S vaccine versus placebo. These receptors all come from a person aged 18-60 years who received the Ad26.COV2.S COVID-19 vaccine or a placebo.

V is TRBV2 and J is TRBJ2-2; D tentatively fits TRBD1 or TRBD2 (5 bases each). The V and J ends lost 7 bases and 4 bases respectively, with 10 bases between them. CDR1 and CDR2 (germline): SNHLY, FYNNEI. CDR3 length: 13 residues. As DNA, the CDR3 is TGTGCCAGCACCGGGACCACCACCGGGGAGCTGTTTTTT. Encoded protein: CASTGTTTGELFF.

The V gene is TRBV6-5, the J gene TRBJ1-2, with a weak D call TRBD1 (6 bases). In germline, CDR1 is MNHEY, CDR2 SVGAGI. V lost 4 bases, J lost 4 bases, and 16 bases lay in between. The CDR3 consists of 15 residues. The CDR3 protein is CASSSSGGVGYGYTF. The CDR3, as DNA: TGTGCCAGCAGTTCTTCCGGGGGCGTGGGCTATGGCTACACCTTC.

J is TRBJ2-3 and V is TRBV7-2; D possibly corresponds to TRBD2 (6 bases). Trimming took 1 base from V and 5 from J, leaving 10 bases between them. The germline CDR1 and CDR2 sequences are SGHTA and FQGNSA. This CDR3 contains 14 residues. The CDR3 region is CASSLELARDTQYF. The CDR3 DNA reads TGTGCCAGCAGCTTAGAGCTAGCGAGAGATACGCAGTATTTT.

The V and J genes are TRBV9 and TRBJ1-1; the D gene is possibly TRBD1 (6 bases). The ends were cut back, 0 bases at V and 8 bases at J, with 11 bases in the middle. CDR1 is SGDLS, CDR2 YYNGEE, per germline. The length of the CDR3 is 13 residues. The CDR3 here is CASSVVPGAEAFF. The CDR3 coding sequence is TGTGCCAGCAGCGTAGTCCCGGGGGCAGAAGCTTTCTTT.

The chain combines TRBV3-1 (or the pseudogene TRBV3-2) with TRBJ2-7; possible D gene TRBD1, 6 bases. Trimming took 5 bases from V and 6 from J, leaving 11 bases between them. The length of the CDR3 is 12 residues. Germline values: CDR1 LGHDT, CDR2 YNNKEL (reference sequence). The CDR3 DNA reads as TGTGCCAGCAGCTTTAACAGGGTCGAGCAGTACTTC. It encodes CASSFNRVEQYF.

CDR3 DNA sequence: TGTGCCAGTTCCCCGGGACTAGTGAATGAGCAGTTCTTC. Translation gives CASSPGLVNEQFF. The V call is TRBV6-5, the J call TRBJ2-1; 8 positions match TRBD2. Germline V gene sequence: CDR1 MNHEY, CDR2 SVGAGI. CDR3 length equals 13 residues. J gave up 7 bases and V 9 bases, and 8 bases lay outside the gene matches.

The chain joins TRBV19 to TRBJ2-6, with 8 bases fitting TRBD1. Germline loops: CDR1 LNHDA, CDR2 SQIVND (reference sequence). Unmatched junction bases numbered 6, after V lost 5 bases and J lost 0 bases. CDR3 length equals 17 residues. CDR3 region: CASSYLTGASGANVLTF. CDR3 nucleotide sequence: TGTGCCAGTAGTTATTTGACAGGGGCCTCTGGGGCCAACGTCCTGACTTTC.

The genes are TRBV5-4 and TRBJ2-7; 9 bases are shared with TRBD1. Germline V CDR1 and CDR2: SGHNT, YYREEE (reference sequence). V lost 2 bases, J lost 3 bases, and 9 bases stayed unmatched. CDR3 size: 16 residues. The CDR3 sequence is CASSFGGQGGFYEQYF. For the CDR3, the DNA is TGTGCCAGCAGCTTCGGGGGACAGGGAGGCTTCTACGAGCAGTACTTC.

The chain joins TRBV5-1 to TRBJ2-1, with D possibly being TRBD1 (5 bases). The CDR3 totals 14 residues. Germline V gives CDR1 SGHRS, CDR2 YFSETQ. Trimming shortened V by 4 bases and J by 2 bases, and 10 bases separated the two germline ends. This CDR3 is CASSRVGAYNEQFF. In nucleotides, the CDR3 is TGCGCCAGCAGCCGGGTAGGGGCCTACAATGAGCAGTTCTTC.

The sample holds one count of this clone. This rearrangement joins TRBV4-1 to TRBJ1-3; perhaps TRBD1 as D (6 bases). V lost 5 bases and J 0 bases, leaving 14 bases between the germline ends. CDR3 length: 16 residues. CDR1 is MGHRA and CDR2 is YSYEKL in the germline V gene. The CDR3 loop is CASSSRDNYSGNTIYF. CDR3 coding DNA: TGCGCCAGCAGCTCCCGGGACAACTACTCTGGAAACACCATATATTTT.

The rearrangement joins TRBV27 to TRBJ1-4; D is perhaps TRBD1 (6 bases). This CDR3 has 14 residues. Trimming removed 7 bases at V and 7 bases at J, with 16 bases between. CDR1 and CDR2 (germline): MNHEY, SMNVEV (reference sequence). The CDR3 region is CASKTTGWVEKLFF. The CDR3 nucleotides read TGTGCCAGCAAAACAACAGGGTGGGTTGAAAAACTGTTTTTT.

This CDR3 reads CASSGTGGKQYF. The CDR3 DNA follows: TGTGCCAGCAGCGGTACAGGGGGCAAGCAGTACTTC. J is TRBJ2-7 and V is TRBV5-6; 9 bases map to TRBD1. Trimming at V came to 4 bases and at J to 8 bases, leaving 4 bases not matched to a gene. Germline CDR1 reads SGHDT; CDR2 reads YYEEEE. The CDR3 covers 12 residues.

The rearrangement joins TRBV3-1 (or the pseudogene TRBV3-2) to TRBJ2-7, with D hard to call. CDR1 and CDR2 from the germline V gene are LGHDT and YNNKEL (reference sequence). V was cut by 4 bases and J by 2 bases, with 12 bases left in between. The CDR3 covers 14 residues. For the CDR3, the DNA is TGTGCCAGCAGCCTCTTCTGGGGAACCTACGAGCAGTACTTC. The encoded protein is CASSLFWGTYEQYF.

The chain employs TRBV2 and TRBJ1-1; D is ambiguous. This CDR3 has 15 amino acids. Trimming stripped 4 bases from V and 3 bases from J, with 15 bases between. In germline, CDR1 is SNHLY, CDR2 FYNNEI. The CDR3 sequence is CASSALLGMDTEAFF. In nucleotides, the CDR3 is TGTGCCAGCAGTGCCCTCCTCGGGATGGACACTGAAGCTTTCTTT.

This rearrangement joins TRBV29-1 to TRBJ1-2; a possible D gene is TRBD1 (6 bases). The germline V gene has CDR1 SQVTM and CDR2 ANQGSEA. This CDR3 is 13 amino acids long. With 3 bases removed from V and 4 bases from J, the gap between germline ends came to 12 bases. This CDR3 is CSVDLGDIYGYTF. The CDR3 bases are TGCAGCGTTGACTTGGGGGACATCTATGGCTACACCTTC.

In regard to this clone: Relative to the germline gene, one junction end is altered; a read error may explain this. This sample also contains other DNA sequences that code for the same CDR3. The V gene is TRBV5-1, the J gene TRBJ2-1; 12 nucleotides match TRBD2. Germline assignment: CDR1 SGHRS and CDR2 YFSETQ. This CDR3 has 16 amino acids. CDR3 loop: CASSLGGTSGPNEQFF. CDR3 nucleotides: TGCGCCAGCAGTTTGGGGGGGACTAGCGGGCCTAATGAGCAGTTCTTC.

The chain recombines TRBV5-4 with TRBJ1-6; D call uncertain. CDR3 length: 13 residues. CDR1 and CDR2 (germline): SGHNT, YYREEE (reference sequence). Deletions cut 3 bases from V and 7 bases from J, with 8 bases between. The CDR3 is CASSSSLNSPLHF. The CDR3 DNA reads TGTGCCAGCAGCTCCTCTCTGAATTCACCCCTCCACTTT.

As DNA, the CDR3 is TGTGCCAGCAGCCAAAGTGGGACAGGCAATGGCTACACCTTC. Translating it yields CASSQSGTGNGYTF. V usage is TRBV4-2 and J usage is TRBJ1-2; TRBD1 matches 8 bases. Germline CDR1 reads LGHNA; CDR2 reads YNFKEQ. V lost 2 bases, J lost 6 bases, and 5 bases stayed unmatched. The CDR3 has 14 residues.

The V gene is TRBV2, the J gene TRBJ1-2, with D hard to call. Trimming cost V 6 bases and J 8 bases, with 16 bases left between them. Germline V gene lookup returns CDR1 SNHLY and CDR2 FYNNEI. The CDR3 is 13 residues long. In DNA, the CDR3 is TGTGCCAGCAGCCCTCGACTGAGGAACGGCTACACCTTC. This gives the protein CASSPRLRNGYTF.

This clone occurred once. This rearrangement joins TRBV6-2 or TRBV6-3 to TRBJ1-1; weak D call: TRBD1 (6 bases). Germline V lookup: CDR1 MNHEY, CDR2 SVGEGT. V was clipped by 0 bases and J by 4 bases, with 18 bases between them. The CDR3 runs to 17 residues. The CDR3 protein is CASSYSQGSGWSTEAFF. The CDR3 DNA reads TGTGCCAGCAGTTACTCCCAGGGGTCCGGGTGGAGCACTGAAGCTTTCTTT.

This clone was recorded only once. The chain recombines TRBV9 with TRBJ2-5; D gene uncertain. V shed 0 bases and J shed 4 bases, with 10 bases lying between them. Per germline, CDR1 SGDLS and CDR2 YYNGEE. The CDR3 totals 14 residues. CDR3 bases: TGTGCCAGCAGCGTAGGTATGAGGATAGAGACCCAGTACTTC. Protein sequence: CASSVGMRIETQYF.

The V and J genes are TRBV5-6 and TRBJ1-2, with a tentative D call TRBD1 (6 bases). Trimming pared 4 bases from V and 1 base from J, leaving 14 bases between. The CDR3 loop spans 15 amino acids. From germline, CDR1 is SGHDT and CDR2 YYEEEE. CDR3 sequence: CASSRGQRGNYGYTF. The CDR3 region has the DNA TGTGCCAGCAGCAGAGGACAGCGAGGTAACTATGGCTACACCTTC.

V usage is TRBV4-3 and J usage is TRBJ1-4; D is unclear. There are 14 residues in the CDR3. Germline V gene lookup returns CDR1 LGHNA and CDR2 YSLEER. V lost 2 bases to trimming and J lost 4 bases, with 8 bases between them. This CDR3 reads CASSQFGRNEKLFF. CDR3 sequence (DNA): TGCGCCAGCAGCCAATTCGGACGTAATGAAAAACTGTTTTTT.

The sample holds one count of this clone. V usage is TRBV10-3 and J usage is TRBJ1-5; tentatively, D is TRBD1 (5 bases). This CDR3 is built from 19 residues. Germline values: CDR1 ENHRY, CDR2 SYGVKD. V lost 3 bases and J 2 bases, leaving 23 bases between the germline ends. The CDR3 loop reads CAISDPRGGVGLGNQPQHF. As DNA, the CDR3 is TGTGCCATCAGTGACCCCCGGGGGGGGGTCGGGCTAGGCAATCAGCCCCAGCATTTT.

J is TRBJ2-1 and V is TRBV18, with 11 bases fitting TRBD2. The junction had 10 bases not matched to a gene; V was cut back by 6 bases and J by 0 bases. This CDR3 is built from 18 residues. Germline V gene data show CDR1 as KGHSH and CDR2 as LQKENI. The CDR3 sequence: CASSLMQTSGSSYNEQFF. The CDR3, as DNA: TGTGCCAGCTCTTTAATGCAAACTAGCGGGAGCTCCTACAATGAGCAGTTCTTC.